Below, 7 T cell receptor beta chains from the same sample are listed, as sequenced in a study of T-cell memory formation after mild COVID-19. TCRdb itself ran the 5' RACE reads through MiXCR, one entry per CDR3 protein. The table lists 550,000 to 700,000 distinct CDR3 sequences, under 20% of them singletons. The sample comprised PBMCs or a T cell subset sorted from them (not recorded which). These receptor sequences come from an adult woman who had mild COVID-19 (a few samples of this study predate the infection). Cell type and time point are not known.

The V and J genes are TRBV5-1 and TRBJ1-3; D not resolved. Germline V CDR1 and CDR2: SGHRS, YFSETQ. V dropped 0 bases and J dropped 4 bases, with 8 bases sitting between them. This CDR3 is built from 14 residues. CDR3 in DNA: TGCGCCAGCAGCTTGGCGGACCCGGGAAACACCATATATTTT. It is translated as CASSLADPGNTIYF.

The chain is built from TRBV6-6 and TRBJ1-2; a possible D gene is TRBD1 (6 bases). CDR3 size: 12 residues. Germline CDR1 is MNHNY and CDR2 is SVGAGI (reference sequence). Trimming cost V 7 bases and J 4 bases, with 10 bases left between them. DNA of the CDR3: TGTGCCAGCATCGAACAGGGCTATGGCTACACCTTC. Amino acids: CASIEQGYGYTF.

V gene TRBV7-2 combines with J gene TRBJ1-2; the D is unclear. V dropped 1 base and J dropped 4 bases, with 16 bases sitting between them. Germline V gives CDR1 SGHTA, CDR2 FQGNSA. The CDR3 runs to 16 residues. The CDR3 region has the DNA TGTGCCAGCAGCTTAGTTCCGCAGAAAATCAGCTATGGCTACACCTTC. Its protein product is CASSLVPQKISYGYTF.

This clonotype was observed a handful of times. The CDR3 spells CASSLGGLAGHQETQYF. Written as DNA, the CDR3 is TGCGCCAGCAGCTTGGGGGGACTAGCGGGGCATCAAGAGACCCAGTACTTC. The V gene is TRBV5-1, the J gene TRBJ2-5, with 13 bases identical to TRBD2. The CDR3 covers 17 residues. Germline CDR1 and CDR2: SGHRS and YFSETQ. After removal of 0 bases from V and 2 bases from J, the junction contained 4 bases not matched to a gene. Together with reference TRBV5-1 and TRBJ2-5, the CDR3 gives the full variable domain: KAGVTQTPRYLIKTRGQQVTLSCSPISGHRSVSWYQQTPGQGLQFLFEYFSETQRNKGNFPGRFSGRQFSNSRSEMNVSTLELGDSALYLCASSLGGLAGHQETQYFGPGTRLLVL.

The chain couples TRBV7-9 to TRBJ1-4; 8 bases are shared with TRBD1. The CDR3 is 14 residues long. The trim removed 5 bases at V and 8 bases at J, leaving 7 bases unmatched. The germline V gene encodes CDR1 SEHNR and CDR2 FQNEAQ (reference sequence). CDR3 region: CASSPDRVSEKLFF. The DNA of the CDR3 is TGTGCCAGCAGCCCGGACAGGGTCAGCGAAAAACTGTTTTTT.

The CDR3 sequence is CSVEERGISTDTQYF. CDR3 in DNA: TGCAGCGTTGAAGAGCGGGGGATTAGCACAGATACGCAGTATTTT. The gene calls are TRBV29-1 and TRBJ2-3; 7 positions match TRBD2. Germline lookup yields CDR1 SQVTM and CDR2 ANQGSEA. The CDR3 is made up of 15 amino acids. V trimming: 0 bases; J trimming: 0 bases; junction bases outside the gene matches: 3.

For this clonotype: The junction does not match germline at one end; this may be a read error. The genes are TRBV24-1 and TRBJ2-1, with D tentatively TRBD1 or TRBD2 (5 bases each). This CDR3 is built from 13 residues. CDR1 KGHDR and CDR2 SFDVKD come from the germline V gene. For the CDR3, the DNA is TGTGACACCAGTCTCCTAGGGACCGGTGAGCAGTTCTTC. This sequence encodes CDTSLLGTGEQFF.